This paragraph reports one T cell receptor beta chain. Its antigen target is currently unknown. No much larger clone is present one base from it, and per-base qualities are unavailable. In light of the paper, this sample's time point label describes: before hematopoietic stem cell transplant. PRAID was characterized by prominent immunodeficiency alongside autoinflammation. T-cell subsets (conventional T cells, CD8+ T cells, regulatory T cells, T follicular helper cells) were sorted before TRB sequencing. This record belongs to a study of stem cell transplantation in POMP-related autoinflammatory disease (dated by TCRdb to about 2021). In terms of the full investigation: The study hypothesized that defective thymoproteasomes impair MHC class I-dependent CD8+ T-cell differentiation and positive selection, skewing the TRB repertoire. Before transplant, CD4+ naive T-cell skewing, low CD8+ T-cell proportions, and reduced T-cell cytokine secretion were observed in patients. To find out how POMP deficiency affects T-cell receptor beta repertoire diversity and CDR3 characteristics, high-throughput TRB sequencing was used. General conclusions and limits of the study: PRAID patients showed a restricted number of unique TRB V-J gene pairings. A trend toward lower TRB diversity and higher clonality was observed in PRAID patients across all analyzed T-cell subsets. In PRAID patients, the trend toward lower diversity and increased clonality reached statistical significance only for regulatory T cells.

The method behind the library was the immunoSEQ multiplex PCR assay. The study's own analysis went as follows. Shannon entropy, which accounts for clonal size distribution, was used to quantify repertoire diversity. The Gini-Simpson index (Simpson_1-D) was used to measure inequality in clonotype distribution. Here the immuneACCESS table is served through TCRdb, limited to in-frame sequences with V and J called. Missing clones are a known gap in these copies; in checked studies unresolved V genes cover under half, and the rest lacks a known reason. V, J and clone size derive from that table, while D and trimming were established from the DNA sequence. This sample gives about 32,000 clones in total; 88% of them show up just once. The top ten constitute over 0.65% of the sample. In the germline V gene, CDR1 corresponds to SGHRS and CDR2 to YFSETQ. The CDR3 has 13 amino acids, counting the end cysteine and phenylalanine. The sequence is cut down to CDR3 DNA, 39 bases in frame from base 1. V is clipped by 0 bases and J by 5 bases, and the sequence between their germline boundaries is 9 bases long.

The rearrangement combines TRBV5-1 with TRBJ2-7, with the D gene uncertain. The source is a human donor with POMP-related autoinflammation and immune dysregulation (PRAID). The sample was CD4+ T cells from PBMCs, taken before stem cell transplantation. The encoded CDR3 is CASSLGTHNEQYF. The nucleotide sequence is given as TGCGCCAGCAGCTTGGGCACTCACAACGAGCAGTACTTC. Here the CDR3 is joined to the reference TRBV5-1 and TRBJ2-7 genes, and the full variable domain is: KAGVTQTPRYLIKTRGQQVTLSCSPISGHRSVSWYQQTPGQGLQFLFEYFSETQRNKGNFPGRFSGRQFSNSRSEMNVSTLELGDSALYLCASSLGTHNEQYFGPGTRLTVT.